This record looks at one TCR beta chain sequence and its context. The antigen is unknown. V was trimmed by 3 bases and J by 6 bases, leaving 17 bases between them. Germline CDR1 is KGHSH and CDR2 is LQKENI. This CDR3 region has 16 residues. This entry belongs to a study of cytomegalovirus exposure and HLA in healthy donors. Study findings and constraints: The authors confirmed in vitro that three CMV-associated chains were specific for CMV antigens. Cytomegalovirus association was assigned to about 180 TCR beta chains.

TCRdb keeps only in-frame clones here, not all; method: immunoSEQ multiplex PCR. The sample has approximately 200,000 clones, approximately 88% seen once. This chain links TRBV18 with TRBJ1-4, with D unresolved. Sequencing was done on a sample of PBMCs. This receptor was taken from a man aged 18 to 30 in good health and CMV-seropositive. In nucleotides, the CDR3 is TGTGCCAGCTCACCCGACGTTGACACAACGGATGAAAAACTGTTTTTT. It specifies CASSPDVDTTDEKLFF.